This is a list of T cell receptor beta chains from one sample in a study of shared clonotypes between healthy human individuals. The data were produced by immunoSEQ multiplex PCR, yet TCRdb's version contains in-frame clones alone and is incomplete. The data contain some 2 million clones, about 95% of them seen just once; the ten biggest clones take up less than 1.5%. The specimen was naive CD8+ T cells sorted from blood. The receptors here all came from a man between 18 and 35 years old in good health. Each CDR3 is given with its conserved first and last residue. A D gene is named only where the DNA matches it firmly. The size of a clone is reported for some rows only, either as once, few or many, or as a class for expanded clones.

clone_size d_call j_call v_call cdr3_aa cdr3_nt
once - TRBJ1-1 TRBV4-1 CASSQVGGRTEAFF TGCGCCAGCAGCCAAGTCGGGGGTCGGACTGAAGCTTTCTTT
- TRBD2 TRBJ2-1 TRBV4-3 CASSQDLASGIYNEQFF TGCGCCAGCAGCCAAGATTTGGCTAGCGGGATTTACAATGAGCAGTTCTTC
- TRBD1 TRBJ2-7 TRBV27 CASAGTGEGGFAYEQYF TGTGCCAGCGCAGGGACAGGGGAGGGAGGTTTTGCCTACGAGCAGTACTTC
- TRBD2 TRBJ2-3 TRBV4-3 CASSPGTSGTDTQYF TGCGCCAGCAGCCCCGGGACTAGCGGGACGGATACGCAGTATTTT
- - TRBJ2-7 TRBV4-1 CASSQVATSYEQYF TGCGCCAGCAGCCAAGTGGCTACCAGCTACGAGCAGTACTTC
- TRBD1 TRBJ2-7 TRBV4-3 CASSQDTGTGSSYEQYF TGCGCCAGCAGCCAAGATACCGGGACAGGGAGCTCCTACGAGCAGTACTTC
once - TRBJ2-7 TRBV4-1 CASSQGTEYEQYF TGCGCCAGCAGCCAGGGTACAGAATACGAGCAGTACTTC
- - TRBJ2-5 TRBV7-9 CASSQEALQETQYF TGTGCCAGCAGTCAAGAGGCGCTCCAAGAGACCCAGTACTTC
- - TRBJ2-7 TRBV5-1 CASSLYPTSPTPVEQYF TGCGCCAGCAGCTTGTACCCGACATCCCCAACACCGGTCGAGCAGTACTTC
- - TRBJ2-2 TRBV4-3 CASSPRRAGELFF TGCGCCAGCAGCCCGAGGCGGGCCGGGGAGCTGTTTTTT
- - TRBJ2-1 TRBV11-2 CASSSRAWNEQFF TGTGCCAGCAGCTCACGAGCGTGGAATGAGCAGTTCTTC
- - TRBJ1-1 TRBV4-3 CASSQELADSEAFF TGCGCCAGCAGCCAAGAATTGGCGGACAGTGAAGCTTTCTTT
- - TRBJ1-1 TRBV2 CASSEWRHEAFF TGTGCCAGCAGTGAATGGCGCCATGAAGCTTTCTTT
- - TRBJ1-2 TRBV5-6 CASRSPDNRFGNGYTF TGTGCCAGCAGATCACCGGACAATAGATTTGGTAATGGCTACACCTTC
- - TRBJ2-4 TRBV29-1 CSVVPAALAKNIQYF TGCAGCGTTGTTCCAGCGGCCCTAGCCAAAAACATTCAGTACTTC
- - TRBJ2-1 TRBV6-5 CASMGPLGGEQFF TGTGCCAGCATGGGTCCCTTAGGAGGTGAGCAGTTCTTC
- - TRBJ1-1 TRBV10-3 CAISDMGIPGNTEAFF TGTGCCATCAGTGATATGGGGATACCGGGAAACACTGAAGCTTTCTTT
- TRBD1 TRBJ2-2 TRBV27 CASNDRGNTGELFF TGTGCCAGCAACGACAGGGGGAACACCGGGGAGCTGTTTTTT